Each of the 24 T cell receptor beta chains below was sequenced from the same sample in a study of PD-1 blockade in classical Hodgkin lymphoma. Every single patient, without exception, relapsed after autologous stem cell transplantation, and brentuximab vedotin exposure varied. Thawed PBMCs were the source of CD8+ T cells, obtained through magnetic negative selection. The assay was immunoSEQ multiplex PCR, and TCRdb's table has in-frame clones only and misses some. The sample holds approximately 4,700 clones, 70% to 85% seen once. Sample: CD8+ T cells from blood, taken at baseline. These receptors originate from a human donor with classical Hodgkin lymphoma.

With respect to this clone: One junction end disagrees with the germline gene, perhaps due to a read error. CDR3: CASSIAGGAYNEQFF. In DNA, the CDR3 is TGTGCCAGTAGCATAGCGGGAGGTGCCTACAATGAGCAGTTCTTC. The chain employs TRBV19 and TRBJ2-1; 10 positions agree with TRBD2. The CDR3 totals 15 residues. The germline V gene encodes CDR1 LNHDA and CDR2 SQIVND (reference sequence).

The chain links TRBV6-5 to TRBJ1-2, with D possibly matching TRBD1 (5 bases). With 2 bases removed from V and 4 bases from J, the gap between germline ends came to 8 bases. Germline assignment: CDR1 MNHEY and CDR2 SVGAGI. The CDR3 is 13 amino acids. CDR3 in amino acids: CASSYGGSYGYTF. The CDR3 region has the DNA TGTGCCAGCAGTTACGGGGGGTCCTATGGCTACACCTTC.

This chain connects TRBV21-1 to TRBJ2-7; the table's D call, TRBD1, has no DNA check behind it. TRBV21-1 is marked as a pseudogene. This CDR3 has 12 amino acids. This CDR3 is CASMSTGDEQYF. In DNA, the CDR3 is TGTGCCAGCATGTCGACAGGGGACGAGCAGTACTTC.

The rearrangement links TRBV9 to TRBJ2-2, with D unclear. The CDR3 runs 13 residues. CDR1 is SGDLS, CDR2 YYNGEE, per germline. The V end lost 1 base, the J end lost 4 bases, and 5 bases lay between the germline ends. The CDR3 DNA is TGTGCCAGCAGCGTATTGGGCACCGGGGAGCTGTTTTTT. This codes for CASSVLGTGELFF.

The V and J genes are TRBV7-9 and TRBJ2-7, with TRBD1 matching over 8 bases. From germline, CDR1 is SEHNR and CDR2 FQNEAQ (reference sequence). Unmatched junction bases numbered 5, after V lost 2 bases and J lost 2 bases. CDR3 length: 15 residues. The CDR3 nucleotides are TGTGCCAGCAGCTTATGGGGGACAGGCACCTACGAGCAGTACTTC. The encoded protein is CASSLWGTGTYEQYF.

The gene calls are TRBV7-2 and TRBJ2-1, with 9 bases identical to TRBD2. Germline CDR1 reads SGHTA; CDR2 reads FQGNSA. The CDR3 extends over 15 amino acids. Unmatched junction bases numbered 0, after V lost 1 base and J lost 2 bases. Here the CDR3 reads CASSLGGGAYNEQFF. Written as DNA, the CDR3 is TGTGCCAGCAGCTTAGGCGGGGGGGCCTACAATGAGCAGTTCTTC.

This chain joins TRBV9 and TRBJ1-3; a possible D gene is TRBD1 (5 bases). With 2 bases removed from V and 0 bases from J, the gap between germline ends came to 9 bases. This CDR3 is 15 amino acids long. Germline-derived CDR1 and CDR2 are SGDLS and YYNGEE. The CDR3 sequence is CASSVQGFSGNTIYF. The CDR3 region has the DNA TGTGCCAGCAGCGTCCAGGGTTTCTCTGGAAACACCATATATTTT. The variable domain in full, with the rest retrieved from reference TRBV9 and TRBJ1-3, is DSGVTQTPKHLITATGQRVTLRCSPRSGDLSVYWYQQSLDQGLQFLIQYYNGEERAKGNILERFSAQQFPDLHSELNLSSLELGDSALYFCASSVQGFSGNTIYFGEGSWLTVV.

This clone came up once. The genes are TRBV5-1 and TRBJ2-2; D gene uncertain. The germline V and J ends were trimmed by 2 bases and 5 bases, with 7 bases remaining between them. From germline, CDR1 is SGHRS and CDR2 YFSETQ. CDR3 length: 13 amino acids. CDR3 sequence (DNA): TGCGCCAGCAGCTTTGATGTAACCGGGGAGCTGTTTTTT. Translating it yields CASSFDVTGELFF.

The chain uses TRBV4-3 and TRBJ2-7; perhaps TRBD1 as D (5 bases). Germline lookup yields CDR1 LGHNA and CDR2 YSLEER. V lost 0 bases, J lost 0 bases, and 12 bases lay in between. The CDR3 is 16 amino acids. The CDR3 nucleotides are TGCGCCAGCAGCCAAGATCTACCAGGGCCCTCCTACGAGCAGTACTTC. This sequence encodes CASSQDLPGPSYEQYF.

V usage is TRBV4-3 and J usage is TRBJ2-5, with D possibly being TRBD1 or TRBD2 (6 bases each). Trimming stripped 3 bases from V and 4 bases from J, with 24 bases between. The CDR3 covers 18 residues. Germline loops: CDR1 LGHNA, CDR2 YSLEER. The CDR3 DNA reads as TGCGCCAGCAGCCAGGTCGGGGGCGGACCACCGCTCGGAGAGACCCAGTACTTC. Encoded protein: CASSQVGGGPPLGETQYF.

The rearrangement links TRBV6-1 to TRBJ1-6, with D hard to call. Germline V gives CDR1 MNHNS, CDR2 SASEGT. Trimming took off 1 base at V and 8 bases at J, with 6 bases between the two ends. The CDR3 is 13 amino acids. The CDR3 DNA sequence: TGTGCCAGCAGTGAAGAGTCGGATTCACCCCTCCACTTT. Its protein is CASSEESDSPLHF.

This clone was detected a few times. The rearrangement links TRBV19 to TRBJ1-1; D remains unclear. This CDR3 region has 14 residues. Germline CDR1 is LNHDA and CDR2 is SQIVND (reference sequence). V was pared by 1 base and J by 2 bases, with 8 bases between. CDR3: CASSIGGVNTEAFF. CDR3 nucleotide sequence: TGTGCCAGTAGTATAGGAGGAGTTAACACTGAAGCTTTCTTT.

V is TRBV19 and J is TRBJ2-7; no definite D call. This CDR3 has 14 residues. The V gene's germline CDR1 is LNHDA and CDR2 SQIVND (reference sequence). The germline V and J ends were trimmed by 0 bases and 1 base, with 7 bases remaining between them. CDR3: CASSIDPFSYEQYF. CDR3 coding DNA: TGTGCCAGTAGTATAGATCCGTTTTCCTACGAGCAGTACTTC.

This chain uses TRBV5-4 with TRBJ2-1; no clear D gene. Germline V lookup: CDR1 SGHNT, CDR2 YYREEE (reference sequence). V dropped 0 bases and J dropped 1 base, with 2 bases sitting between them. The CDR3 length is 13 residues. CDR3 in DNA: TGTGCCAGCAGCTTGGAATCCTACAATGAGCAGTTCTTC. Translating gives CASSLESYNEQFF.

The chain is built from TRBV19 and TRBJ1-2; 7 bases agree with TRBD1. V lost 6 bases to trimming and J lost 0 bases; unmatched junction nucleotides: 10. The germline CDR1 and CDR2 sequences are LNHDA and SQIVND (reference sequence). The CDR3 is 16 residues long. The CDR3 spells CASSQRGGLANYGYTF. CDR3 bases: TGTGCCAGTAGCCAGAGAGGGGGCTTGGCTAACTATGGCTACACCTTC.

The chain joins TRBV7-9 to TRBJ2-3, with 13 bases identical to TRBD2. V was pared by 6 bases and J by 0 bases, with 9 bases of the junction left unmatched. The CDR3 is 18 residues long. CDR1 and CDR2 from the germline V gene are SEHNR and FQNEAQ (reference sequence). For the CDR3, the DNA is TGTGCCAGCAGACCTAGGACTAGCGGGGGCCCTAGCACAGATACGCAGTATTTT. Translating it yields CASRPRTSGGPSTDTQYF.

The chain has TRBV7-9 and TRBJ2-7, with D perhaps matching TRBD2 (6 bases). This CDR3 is built from 16 residues. The germline V gene has CDR1 SEHNR and CDR2 FQNEAQ (reference sequence). V was clipped by 3 bases and J by 2 bases, with 17 bases between them. The CDR3 protein is CASSFPLRGGPYEQYF. Here the CDR3 DNA reads TGTGCCAGCAGCTTCCCCCTGAGGGGAGGCCCCTACGAGCAGTACTTC.

This chain uses TRBV19 with TRBJ1-2; weak D call: TRBD1 (5 bases). The CDR3 runs to 11 residues. Germline V lookup: CDR1 LNHDA, CDR2 SQIVND (reference sequence). Deletions cut 11 bases from V and 6 bases from J, with 13 bases between. The CDR3 DNA is TGTGCCGTTCCGGGGGGGAATGGCTACACCTTC. Amino acid sequence: CAVPGGNGYTF.

The V call is TRBV9, the J call TRBJ2-7; 9 bases fit TRBD2. This CDR3 comprises 15 residues. Germline V gene data show CDR1 as SGDLS and CDR2 as YYNGEE. After removal of 0 bases from V and 3 bases from J, the junction contained 4 bases not matched to a gene. The CDR3 loop is CASSVGLAAIYEQYF. The CDR3 nucleotides read TGTGCCAGCAGCGTAGGACTAGCGGCCATCTACGAGCAGTACTTC.

This clone was detected only a few times. The junction departs from germline at one end; a sequencing error may be responsible. V gene TRBV6-7 combines with J gene TRBJ1-1; tentatively, D is TRBD1 (5 bases). TRBV6-7 is placed among ORFs of uncertain function. CDR3 size: 11 residues. The CDR3 nucleotides are TGCGCCCCCAGGGAGAACACTGAAGCTTTCTTT. Translated, it gives CAPRENTEAFF.

By share, this clone counts as large (0.1 to 1%). The V and J genes are TRBV5-5 and TRBJ1-2; D is ambiguous. The CDR3 totals 13 residues. Germline CDR1 reads SGHKS; CDR2 reads YYEKEE (reference sequence). V dropped 1 base and J dropped 6 bases, with 10 bases sitting between them. The DNA of the CDR3 is TGTGCCAGCAGCTTGACGCTGGTCCATGGCTACACCTTC. It specifies CASSLTLVHGYTF. Full variable domain (outside the CDR3, taken from reference TRBV5-5 and TRBJ1-2): DAGVTQSPTHLIKTRGQQVTLRCSPISGHKSVSWYQQVLGQGPQFIFQYYEKEERGRGNFPDRFSARQFPNYSSELNVNALLLGDSALYLCASSLTLVHGYTFGSGTRLTVV.

The genes are TRBV10-3 and TRBJ1-3; D gene uncertain. The germline V gene has CDR1 ENHRY and CDR2 SYGVKD. The CDR3 length is 12 residues. The V end was cut by 7 bases, the J end by 3 bases, with 7 bases between. The DNA for the CDR3 is TGTGCCATCAACGATTTTGGAAACACCATATATTTT. It specifies CAINDFGNTIYF.

This chain links TRBV4-1 with TRBJ2-1; TRBD2 matches 13 bases. The V gene's germline CDR1 is MGHRA and CDR2 YSYEKL. The CDR3 totals 15 residues. V lost 5 bases, J lost 8 bases, and 6 bases stayed unmatched. CDR3 coding DNA: TGCGCCAGCAGCTCACTAGCGGGAGGGCCGTATGAGCAGTTCTTC. Translation gives CASSSLAGGPYEQFF.

The chain couples TRBV7-2 to TRBJ2-7, with TRBD1 matching 8 bases. Trimming took 5 bases from V and 3 from J; bases not matched to a gene: 6. The germline V gene has CDR1 SGHTA and CDR2 FQGNSA. The CDR3 extends over 14 amino acids. Here the CDR3 reads CASSLPGQDYEQYF. CDR3 nucleotide sequence: TGTGCCAGCAGCCTCCCGGGACAGGACTACGAGCAGTACTTC.